Listed below are T cell receptor beta chains from one sample, sequenced in a study of CD8+CD57+ T cells in acquired aplastic anemia. MiXCR, applied by TCRdb to the reads, yields one record per CDR3 protein. The data contain 210,000 or so distinct CDR3 sequences, 40% to 60% of them singletons. Material for sequencing was sorted CD4+, CD8+, or CD8+CD57+ T cells (not recorded which) from PBMCs. These receptor sequences come from a human donor with aplastic anemia. CDR3s include the opening cysteine and the closing phenylalanine or tryptophan. The D gene is left open where the match is weak. For some rows the clone size is stated as once, few or many, or as a class when expanded; others skip it.

j_gene	v_gene	abundance	d_gene	CDR3nt	CDR3aa
TRBJ2-5	TRBV2	.	.	TGTGCTAGCAGTGCCCTACCTACAACTAGTTTAGGGACCCAGTACTTC	CASSALPTTSLGTQYF
TRBJ2-2	TRBV11-2	many	.	TGTGCCAGCAGCTTAGCTTCCGGGTCGAACACCGGGGAGCTGTTTTTT	CASSLASGSNTGELFF
TRBJ2-5	TRBV5-1	many	TRBD1	TGCGCCAGCGCTAAACAGGGGGCGGCGCAAGAGACCCAGTACTTC	CASAKQGAAQETQYF
TRBJ1-6	TRBV25-1	.	.	TGTGCCAGCAGTGCCCAAGGAGGTTCACCCCTCCACTTT	CASSAQGGSPLHF
TRBJ1-4	TRBV4-1	few	.	TGCGCCAGCAGCCGAGGCTTCGGAGGGTTGATCGAAAAACTGTTTTTT	CASSRGFGGLIEKLFF
TRBJ2-3	TRBV6-1	.	.	TGTGCCAGCAGTGATTTAGGGCGTCGTGAGCAGTATTTT	CASSDLGRREQYF
TRBJ1-6	TRBV19	.	TRBD1	TGTGCCCCCAGGACAGGTACTAATTCACCCCTCCACTTT	CAPRTGTNSPLHF
TRBJ2-7	TRBV29-1	.	.	TGCAGCGTTGAACTAGCTGGTCGAGATTACGAGCAGTACTTC	CSVELAGRDYEQYF
TRBJ2-7	TRBV4-2	.	TRBD1	TGTGCCAGCAGCCAAAGGGACAGGGTCTACGAGCAGTACTTC	CASSQRDRVYEQYF
TRBJ2-7	TRBV6-4	few	TRBD2	TGTGCCAGCAGCTCGGTAGCGGGGGCCTACGAGCAGTACTTC	CASSSVAGAYEQYF
TRBJ1-4	TRBV7-7	many	.	TGTGCCAACGTAAAACCTGCAACTAATGAAAAACTGTTTTTT	CANVKPATNEKLFF
TRBJ2-2	TRBV29-1	.	.	TGCAGCGTTGGGGGGTATCCGGGACCTTCGAACACCGGAGAGCTGTTTTTT	CSVGGYPGPSNTGELFF
TRBJ2-7	TRBV3-1	many	TRBD2	TGTGCCAGCAGCCCCTTGACTAGCGGGGGGGCCGGCGAGCAGTACTTC	CASSPLTSGGAGEQYF
TRBJ2-7	TRBV10-1	.	.	TGTGCCAGCAGCCAAGATTGGGGGACGCAGAGCTCCTACGAGCAGTACTTC	CASSQDWGTQSSYEQYF
TRBJ1-2	TRBV29-1	.	.	TGCAGCGTTGGGTGGTCGGCATTAGCTAACTATGGCTACACCTTC	CSVGWSALANYGYTF
TRBJ2-7	TRBV7-8	.	.	TGTGCCAGCAGCCTAACCTTCCATGACGAGCAGTACTTC	CASSLTFHDEQYF
TRBJ1-6	TRBV27	many	TRBD1	TGTGCCAGCAGTTTATCGGGACAGTCACCCCTCCACTTT	CASSLSGQSPLHF
TRBJ1-2	TRBV5-1	.	TRBD1	TGCGCCAGCAGCTTAAGGCTCTCTGGGACAGGGTTTAACTATGGCTACACCTTC	CASSLRLSGTGFNYGYTF
TRBJ1-1	TRBV12-3/TRBV12-4	many	TRBD1	TGTGCCAGCAAACTGACAGGGGACACTGAAGCTTTCTTT	CASKLTGDTEAFF
TRBJ2-1	TRBV2	.	.	TGTGCCAGCAGTGAAGGAATCTATTCCTACAATGAGCAGTTCTTC	CASSEGIYSYNEQFF
TRBJ2-5	TRBV5-4	.	.	TGTGCCAGCAGCAAAACAGGGTTGGAGACCCAGTACTTC	CASSKTGLETQYF
TRBJ2-7	TRBV20-1	many	.	TGCAGTGCTAGAGAGGGAACGGACGATGGGCAGTACTTC	CSAREGTDDGQYF
TRBJ2-1	TRBV9	.	TRBD2	TGTGCCAGCAGCGTAGGCAGCGGGGGGTACAATGAGCAGTTCTTC	CASSVGSGGYNEQFF
TRBJ1-2	TRBV25-1	once	.	TGTGCCAGCAGTTTGAATTTTCCGGACCACTTTATCGGTGGCTACACCTTC	CASSLNFPDHFIGGYTF